The entry below describes one T cell receptor (beta chain). Generated by immunoSEQ multiplex PCR, the TCRdb table keeps only in-frame clones and is missing some. The data show about 71,000 clones, with 89% seen just once and under 20% held by the top ten. This sample is part of a study of control samples from healthy donors and cancer patients. J lost 5 bases, V lost 5 bases, and 7 bases had no gene match. The CDR3 runs to 14 residues. Germline V gene sequence: CDR1 SEHNR, CDR2 FQNEAQ (reference sequence). The rearrangement links TRBV7-9 to TRBJ1-1, with 8 bases lining up with TRBD1. The sequencing sample was made of PBMCs. This TCR derives from a man in his sixties with lung cancer. As DNA, the CDR3 is TGTGCCAGCAGCCCCTCAGGGGGCGGGACTGAAGCTTTCTTT. It translates to CASSPSGGGTEAFF.